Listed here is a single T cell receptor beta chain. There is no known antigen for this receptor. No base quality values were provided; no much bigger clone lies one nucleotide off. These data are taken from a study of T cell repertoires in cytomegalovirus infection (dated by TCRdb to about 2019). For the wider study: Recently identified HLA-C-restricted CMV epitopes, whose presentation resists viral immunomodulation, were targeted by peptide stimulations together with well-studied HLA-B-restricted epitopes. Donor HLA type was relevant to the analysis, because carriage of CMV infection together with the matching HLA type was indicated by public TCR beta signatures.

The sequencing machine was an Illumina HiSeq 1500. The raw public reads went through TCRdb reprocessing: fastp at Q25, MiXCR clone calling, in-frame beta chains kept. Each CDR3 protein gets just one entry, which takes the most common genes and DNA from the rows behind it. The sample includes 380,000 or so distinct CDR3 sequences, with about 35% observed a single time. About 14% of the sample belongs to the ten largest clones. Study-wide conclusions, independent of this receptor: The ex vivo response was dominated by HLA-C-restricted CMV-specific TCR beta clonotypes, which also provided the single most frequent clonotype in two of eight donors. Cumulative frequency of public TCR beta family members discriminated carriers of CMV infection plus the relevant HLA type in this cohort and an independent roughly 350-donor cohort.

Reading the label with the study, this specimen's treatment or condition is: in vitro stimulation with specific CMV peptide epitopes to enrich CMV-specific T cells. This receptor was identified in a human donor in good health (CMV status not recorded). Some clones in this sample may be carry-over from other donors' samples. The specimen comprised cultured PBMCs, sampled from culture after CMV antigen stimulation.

Here is the DNA: TGTGCCAGCAGCTCTCTTACAACTAATGAAAAACTGTTTTTT. This gives the protein CASSSLTTNEKLFF. Recombination connected TRBV7-9 to TRBJ1-4, with an unclear D gene assignment. CDR1 is given as SEHNR and CDR2 as FQNEAQ, both from the germline V gene (reference sequence). The CDR3, cysteine through phenylalanine, is 14 amino acids long. Only CDR3 DNA is held: 42 bases, read in frame from base 1. Trimming removed 4 bases from V and 0 bases from J, leaving 6 bases between the germline ends.